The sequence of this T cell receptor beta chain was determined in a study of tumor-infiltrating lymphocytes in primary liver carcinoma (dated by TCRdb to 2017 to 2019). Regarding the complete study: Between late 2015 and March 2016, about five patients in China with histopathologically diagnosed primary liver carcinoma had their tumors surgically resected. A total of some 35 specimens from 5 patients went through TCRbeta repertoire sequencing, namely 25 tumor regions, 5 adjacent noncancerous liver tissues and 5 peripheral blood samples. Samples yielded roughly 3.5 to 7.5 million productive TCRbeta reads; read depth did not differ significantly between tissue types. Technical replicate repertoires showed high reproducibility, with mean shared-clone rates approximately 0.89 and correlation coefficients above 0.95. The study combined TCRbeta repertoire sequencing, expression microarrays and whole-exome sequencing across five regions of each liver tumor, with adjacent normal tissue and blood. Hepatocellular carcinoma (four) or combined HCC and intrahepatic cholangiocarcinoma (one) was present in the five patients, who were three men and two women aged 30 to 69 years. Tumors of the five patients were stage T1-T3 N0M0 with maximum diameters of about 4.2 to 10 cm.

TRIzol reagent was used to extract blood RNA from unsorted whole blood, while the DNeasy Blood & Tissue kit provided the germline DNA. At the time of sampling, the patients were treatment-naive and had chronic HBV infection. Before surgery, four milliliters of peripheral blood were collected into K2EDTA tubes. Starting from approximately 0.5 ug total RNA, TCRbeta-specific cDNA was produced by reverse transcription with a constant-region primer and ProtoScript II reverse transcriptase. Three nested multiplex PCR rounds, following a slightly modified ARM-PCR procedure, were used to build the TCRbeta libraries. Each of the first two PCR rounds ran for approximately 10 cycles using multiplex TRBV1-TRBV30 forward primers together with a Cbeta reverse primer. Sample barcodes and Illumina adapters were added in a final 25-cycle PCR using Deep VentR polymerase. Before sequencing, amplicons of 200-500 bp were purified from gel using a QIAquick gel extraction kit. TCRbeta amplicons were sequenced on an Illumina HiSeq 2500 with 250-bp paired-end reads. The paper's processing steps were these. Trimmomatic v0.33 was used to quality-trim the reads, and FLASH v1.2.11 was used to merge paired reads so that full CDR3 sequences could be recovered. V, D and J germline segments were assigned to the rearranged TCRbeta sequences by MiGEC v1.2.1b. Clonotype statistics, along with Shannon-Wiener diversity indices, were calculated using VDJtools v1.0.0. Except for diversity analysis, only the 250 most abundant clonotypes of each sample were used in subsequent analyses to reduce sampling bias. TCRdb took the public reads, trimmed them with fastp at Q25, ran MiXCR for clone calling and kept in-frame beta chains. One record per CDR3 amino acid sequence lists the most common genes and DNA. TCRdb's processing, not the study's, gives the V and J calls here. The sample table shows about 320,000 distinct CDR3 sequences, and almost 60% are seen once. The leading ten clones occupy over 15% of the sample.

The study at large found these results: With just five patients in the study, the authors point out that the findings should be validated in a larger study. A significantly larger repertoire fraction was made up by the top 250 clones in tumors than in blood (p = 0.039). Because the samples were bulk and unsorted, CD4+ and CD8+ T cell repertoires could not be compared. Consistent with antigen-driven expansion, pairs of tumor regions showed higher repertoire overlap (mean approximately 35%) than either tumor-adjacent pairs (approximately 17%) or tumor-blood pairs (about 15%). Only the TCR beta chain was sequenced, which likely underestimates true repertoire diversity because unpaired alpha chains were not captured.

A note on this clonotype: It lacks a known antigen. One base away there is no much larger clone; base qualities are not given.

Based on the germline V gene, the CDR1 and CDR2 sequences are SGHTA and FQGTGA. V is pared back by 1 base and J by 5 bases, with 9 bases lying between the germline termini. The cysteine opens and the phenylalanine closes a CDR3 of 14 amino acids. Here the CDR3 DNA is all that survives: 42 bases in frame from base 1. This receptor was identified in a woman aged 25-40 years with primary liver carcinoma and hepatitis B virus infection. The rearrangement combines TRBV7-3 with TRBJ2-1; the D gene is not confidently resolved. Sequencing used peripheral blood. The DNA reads TGTGCCAGCAGCTTAAGTGGGCCAAACAATGAGCAGTTCTTC. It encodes CASSLSGPNNEQFF.